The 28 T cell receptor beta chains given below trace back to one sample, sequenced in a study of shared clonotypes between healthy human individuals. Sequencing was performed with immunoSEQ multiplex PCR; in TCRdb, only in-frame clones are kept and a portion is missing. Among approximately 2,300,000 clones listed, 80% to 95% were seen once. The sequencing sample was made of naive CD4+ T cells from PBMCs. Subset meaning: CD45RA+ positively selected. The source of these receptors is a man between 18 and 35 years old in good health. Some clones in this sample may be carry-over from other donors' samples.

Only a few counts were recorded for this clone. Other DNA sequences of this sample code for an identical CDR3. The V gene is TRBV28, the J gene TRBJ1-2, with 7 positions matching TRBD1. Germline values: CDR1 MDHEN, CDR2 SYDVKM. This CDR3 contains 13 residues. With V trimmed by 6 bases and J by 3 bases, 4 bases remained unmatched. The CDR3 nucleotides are TGTGCCAGCAGCCCCGACAGGGACTATGGCTACACCTTC. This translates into CASSPDRDYGYTF.

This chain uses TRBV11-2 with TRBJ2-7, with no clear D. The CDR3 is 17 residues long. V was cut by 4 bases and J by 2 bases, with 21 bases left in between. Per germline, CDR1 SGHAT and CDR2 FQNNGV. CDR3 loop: CASSSSLGVALPYEQYF. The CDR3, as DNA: TGTGCCAGCAGCTCCTCCCTTGGGGTAGCACTACCCTACGAGCAGTACTTC. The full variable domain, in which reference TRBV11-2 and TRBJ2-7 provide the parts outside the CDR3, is EAGVAQSPRYKIIEKRQSVAFWCNPISGHATLYWYQQILGQGPKLLIQFQNNGVVDDSQLPKDRFSAERLKGVDSTLKIQPAKLEDSAVYLCASSSSLGVALPYEQYFGPGTRLTVT.

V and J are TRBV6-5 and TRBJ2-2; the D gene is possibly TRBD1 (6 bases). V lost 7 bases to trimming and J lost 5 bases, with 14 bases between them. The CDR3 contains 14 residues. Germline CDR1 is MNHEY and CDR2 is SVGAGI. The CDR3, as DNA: TGTGCCAGCAATGGCAGGGGTGGGACCGGGGAGCTGTTTTTT. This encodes CASNGRGGTGELFF.

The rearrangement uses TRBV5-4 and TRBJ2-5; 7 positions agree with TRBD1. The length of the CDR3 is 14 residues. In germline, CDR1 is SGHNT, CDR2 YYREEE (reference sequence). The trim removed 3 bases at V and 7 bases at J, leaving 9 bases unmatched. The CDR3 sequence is CASSWDSKSATQYF. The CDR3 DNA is TGTGCCAGCAGCTGGGACAGCAAGAGTGCGACCCAGTACTTC.

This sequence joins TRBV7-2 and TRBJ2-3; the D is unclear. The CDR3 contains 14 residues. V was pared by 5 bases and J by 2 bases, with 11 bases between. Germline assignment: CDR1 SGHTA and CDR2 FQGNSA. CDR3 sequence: CASSQRSFTDTQYF. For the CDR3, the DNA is TGTGCCAGCAGCCAACGGTCCTTCACAGATACGCAGTATTTT.

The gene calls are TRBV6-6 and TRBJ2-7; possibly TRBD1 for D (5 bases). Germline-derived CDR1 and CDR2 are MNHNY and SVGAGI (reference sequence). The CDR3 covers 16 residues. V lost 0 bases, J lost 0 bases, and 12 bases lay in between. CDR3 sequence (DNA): TGTGCCAGCAGTTACTCGGGGCGGAGAAGCTCCTACGAGCAGTACTTC. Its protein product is CASSYSGRRSSYEQYF.

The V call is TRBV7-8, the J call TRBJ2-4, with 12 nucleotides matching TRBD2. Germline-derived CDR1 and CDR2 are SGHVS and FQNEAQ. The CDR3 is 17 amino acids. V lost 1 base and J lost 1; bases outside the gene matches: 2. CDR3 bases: TGTGCCAGCAGCTTAGGACTAGCGGGAGAGGCCAAAAACATTCAGTACTTC. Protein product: CASSLGLAGEAKNIQYF.

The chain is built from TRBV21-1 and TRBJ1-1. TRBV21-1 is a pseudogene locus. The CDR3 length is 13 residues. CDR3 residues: CASSSLPAPEAFF. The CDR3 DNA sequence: TGTGCCAGCAGCAGTTTGCCAGCTCCAGAAGCTTTCTTT.

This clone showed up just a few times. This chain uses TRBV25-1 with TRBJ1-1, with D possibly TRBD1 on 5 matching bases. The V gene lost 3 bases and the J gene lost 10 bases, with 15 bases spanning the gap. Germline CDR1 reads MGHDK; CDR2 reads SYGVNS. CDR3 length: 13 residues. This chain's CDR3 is CASSDAPGLGAFF. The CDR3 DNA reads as TGTGCCAGCAGTGACGCACCGGGACTGGGAGCTTTCTTT. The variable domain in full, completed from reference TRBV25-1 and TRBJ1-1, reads EADIYQTPRYLVIGTGKKITLECSQTMGHDKMYWYQQDPGMELHLIHYSYGVNSTEKGDLSSESTVSRIRTEHFPLTLESARPSHTSQYLCASSDAPGLGAFFGQGTRLTVV.

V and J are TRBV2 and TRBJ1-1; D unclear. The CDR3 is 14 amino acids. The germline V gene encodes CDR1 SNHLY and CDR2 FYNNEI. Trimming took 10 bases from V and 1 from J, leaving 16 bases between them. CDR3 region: CATTTQLPNTEAFF. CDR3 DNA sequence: TGTGCCACCACGACGCAGCTACCGAACACTGAAGCTTTCTTT.

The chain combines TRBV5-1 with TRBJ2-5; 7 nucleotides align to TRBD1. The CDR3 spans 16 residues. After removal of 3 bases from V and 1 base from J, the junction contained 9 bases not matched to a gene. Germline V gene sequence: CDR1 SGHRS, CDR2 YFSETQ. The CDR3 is CASSYSGTASQETQYF. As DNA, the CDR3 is TGCGCCAGCAGCTACTCCGGGACAGCGAGCCAAGAGACCCAGTACTTC.

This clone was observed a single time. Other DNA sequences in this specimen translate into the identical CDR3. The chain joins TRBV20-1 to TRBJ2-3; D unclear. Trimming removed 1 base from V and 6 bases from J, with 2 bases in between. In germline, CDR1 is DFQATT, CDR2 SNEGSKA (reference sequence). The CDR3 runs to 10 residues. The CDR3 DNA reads TGCAGTGCTAGAGCGGATACGCAGTATTTT. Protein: CSARADTQYF.

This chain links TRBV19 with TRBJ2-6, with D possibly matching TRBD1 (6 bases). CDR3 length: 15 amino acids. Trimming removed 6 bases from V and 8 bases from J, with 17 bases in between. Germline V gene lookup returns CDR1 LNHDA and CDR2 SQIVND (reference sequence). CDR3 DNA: TGTGCCAGTAGGGGGAACACAGGGTCGACCAACGTCCTGACTTTC. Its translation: CASRGNTGSTNVLTF.

The CDR3 region is CASSGRQGNEQFF. In DNA, the CDR3 is TGTGCCAGCAGCGGTCGACAGGGGAATGAGCAGTTCTTC. The chain combines TRBV7-2 with TRBJ2-1; 8 bases line up with TRBD1. The CDR3 loop spans 13 amino acids. V lost 5 bases to trimming and J lost 7 bases; unmatched junction nucleotides: 4. CDR1 and CDR2 from the germline V gene are SGHTA and FQGNSA.

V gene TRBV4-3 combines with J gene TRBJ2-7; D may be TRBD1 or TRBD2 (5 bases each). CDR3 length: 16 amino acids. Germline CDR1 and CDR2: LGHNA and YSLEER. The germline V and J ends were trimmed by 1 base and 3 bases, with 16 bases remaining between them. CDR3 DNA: TGCGCCAGCAGCCAAGTGTTGGGGGTTACTGGCTACGAGCAGTACTTC. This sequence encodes CASSQVLGVTGYEQYF.

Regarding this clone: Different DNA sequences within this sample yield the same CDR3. CDR3 sequence reads: CASSLEGNEKLFF. CDR3 nucleotide sequence: TGCGCCAGCAGCTTGGAAGGGAATGAAAAACTGTTTTTT. The J gene is TRBJ1-4, the V gene TRBV5-1; D remains unclear. The CDR3 length is 13 residues. The V and J ends lost 0 bases and 5 bases respectively, with 5 bases between them. Germline loops: CDR1 SGHRS, CDR2 YFSETQ. The entire variable domain, with the rest obtained from reference TRBV5-1 and TRBJ1-4, is as follows: KAGVTQTPRYLIKTRGQQVTLSCSPISGHRSVSWYQQTPGQGLQFLFEYFSETQRNKGNFPGRFSGRQFSNSRSEMNVSTLELGDSALYLCASSLEGNEKLFFGSGTQLSVL.

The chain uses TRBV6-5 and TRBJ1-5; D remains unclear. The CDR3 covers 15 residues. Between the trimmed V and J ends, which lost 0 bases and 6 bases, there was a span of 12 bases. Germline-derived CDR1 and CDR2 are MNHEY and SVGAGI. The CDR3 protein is CASSYSKVSRQPQHF. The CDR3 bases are TGTGCCAGCAGTTACTCGAAGGTTTCCCGTCAGCCCCAGCATTTT.

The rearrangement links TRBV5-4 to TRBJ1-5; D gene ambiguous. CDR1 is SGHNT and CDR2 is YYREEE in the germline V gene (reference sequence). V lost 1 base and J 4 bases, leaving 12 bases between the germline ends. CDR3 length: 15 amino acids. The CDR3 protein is CASSLYGPPNQPQHF. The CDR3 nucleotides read TGTGCCAGCAGCTTGTATGGGCCGCCGAATCAGCCCCAGCATTTT.

DNA of the CDR3: TGTGCCAGCAGACCCATACGGGTAAGCTCCTACAATGAGCAGTTCTTC. Its translation is CASRPIRVSSYNEQFF. The chain joins TRBV28 to TRBJ2-1, with D unclear. The V end lost 6 bases, the J end lost 0 bases, and 15 bases lay between the germline ends. This CDR3 is built from 16 residues. Per germline, CDR1 MDHEN and CDR2 SYDVKM. The full variable domain, with the rest looked up from reference TRBV28 and TRBJ2-1, is DVKVTQSSRYLVKRTGEKVFLECVQDMDHENMFWYRQDPGLGLRLIYFSYDVKMKEKGDIPEGYSVSREKKERFSLILESASTNQTSMYLCASRPIRVSSYNEQFFGPGTRLTVL.

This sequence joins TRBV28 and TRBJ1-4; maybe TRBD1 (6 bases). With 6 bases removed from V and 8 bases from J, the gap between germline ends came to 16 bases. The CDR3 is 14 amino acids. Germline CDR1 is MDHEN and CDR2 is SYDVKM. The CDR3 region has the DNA TGTGCCAGCAGACCTCACAGGGATTGGGAAAAACTGTTTTTT. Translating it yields CASRPHRDWEKLFF.

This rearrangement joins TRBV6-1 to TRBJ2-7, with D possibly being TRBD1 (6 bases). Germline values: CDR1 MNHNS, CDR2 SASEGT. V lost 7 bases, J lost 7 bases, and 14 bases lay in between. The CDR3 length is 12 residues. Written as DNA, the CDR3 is TGTGCCAGCAATTTTTTCGGGACAGAGCAGTACTTC. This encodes CASNFFGTEQYF.

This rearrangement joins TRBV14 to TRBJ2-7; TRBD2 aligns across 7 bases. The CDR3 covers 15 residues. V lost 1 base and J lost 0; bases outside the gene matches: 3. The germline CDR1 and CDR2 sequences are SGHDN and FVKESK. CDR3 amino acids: CASSQAGGSSYEQYF. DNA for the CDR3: TGTGCCAGCAGCCAAGCCGGGGGGAGCTCCTACGAGCAGTACTTC.

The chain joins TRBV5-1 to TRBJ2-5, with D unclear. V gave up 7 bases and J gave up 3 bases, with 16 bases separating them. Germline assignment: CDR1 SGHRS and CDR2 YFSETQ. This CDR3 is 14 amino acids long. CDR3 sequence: CASGPRTRKETQYF. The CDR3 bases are TGCGCCAGCGGTCCTCGGACGAGGAAAGAGACCCAGTACTTC.

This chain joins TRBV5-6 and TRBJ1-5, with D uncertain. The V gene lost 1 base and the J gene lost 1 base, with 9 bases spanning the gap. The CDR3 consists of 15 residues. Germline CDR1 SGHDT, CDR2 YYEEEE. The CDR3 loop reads CASSLRGMSNQPQHF. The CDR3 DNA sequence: TGTGCCAGCAGCTTGCGAGGGATGAGCAATCAGCCCCAGCATTTT.

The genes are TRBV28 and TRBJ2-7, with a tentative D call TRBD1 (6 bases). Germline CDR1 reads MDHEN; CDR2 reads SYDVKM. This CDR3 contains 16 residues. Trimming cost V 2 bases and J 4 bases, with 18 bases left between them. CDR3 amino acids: CASSLGSLSTGYEQYF. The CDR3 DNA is TGTGCCAGCAGTTTAGGTTCATTAAGTACAGGGTACGAGCAGTACTTC.

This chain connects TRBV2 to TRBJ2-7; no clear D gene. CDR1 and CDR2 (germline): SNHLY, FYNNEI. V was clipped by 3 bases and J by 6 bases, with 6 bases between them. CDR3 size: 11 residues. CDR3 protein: CASSDSAEQYF. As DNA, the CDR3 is TGTGCCAGCAGTGACTCCGCCGAGCAGTACTTC.

The DNA for the CDR3 is TGCAGCGTTGAGGGGGGACTAGCGGGATTCAGTGAGACCCAGTACTTC. This gives the protein CSVEGGLAGFSETQYF. The V and J genes are TRBV29-1 and TRBJ2-5; 13 bases line up with TRBD2. Trimming took 3 bases from V and 5 from J; bases not matched to a gene: 9. Germline CDR1 and CDR2: SQVTM and ANQGSEA. This CDR3 region has 16 residues.

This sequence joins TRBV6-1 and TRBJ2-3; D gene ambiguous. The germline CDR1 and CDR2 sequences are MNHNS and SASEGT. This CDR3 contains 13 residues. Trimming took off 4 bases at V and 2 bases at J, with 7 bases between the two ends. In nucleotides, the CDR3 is TGTGCCAGCAGTGCCCAGGCCACAGATACGCAGTATTTT. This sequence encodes CASSAQATDTQYF.